The rows below give T cell receptor beta chains drawn from one sample of a study of resident and recirculating memory T cells in vitiligo. Method: immunoSEQ multiplex PCR; TCRdb's copy keeps in-frame clones and lacks some. Here the sample spans about 76,000 clones, around 90% being singletons. Sequenced input: blood. These receptors were collected from a male donor with vitiligo. Each CDR3 is given with its conserved first and last residue. D genes are given only for firm matches. Rows give clone size only sometimes, using once, few, many, or a class for an expanded clone.

v_gene	abundance	j_gene	d_gene	CDR3aa	CDR3nt
TRBV5-1	.	TRBJ1-2	TRBD1	CASSLGDRGPDGYTF	TGCGCCAGCAGCTTGGGGGACAGGGGGCCTGATGGCTACACCTTC
TRBV11-1	once	TRBJ2-3	TRBD2	CASRRGGAEDTQYF	TGTGCCAGCAGGCGCGGGGGGGCAGAGGATACGCAGTATTTT
TRBV29-1	.	TRBJ1-1	.	CSVDLPNRDTEAFF	TGCAGCGTTGACTTGCCGAACCGGGACACTGAAGCTTTCTTT
TRBV6-6	.	TRBJ2-7	TRBD1	CASSLGTGIREQYF	TGTGCCAGCAGTCTCGGGACAGGGATACGCGAGCAGTACTTC
TRBV5-1	.	TRBJ2-1	TRBD2	CASNLGLAFYNEQFF	TGCGCCAGCAACCTAGGACTAGCGTTCTACAATGAGCAGTTCTTC
TRBV18	.	TRBJ1-1	.	CASSPAGDYTEAFF	TGTGCCAGCTCACCGGCGGGGGACTACACTGAAGCTTTCTTT
TRBV7-3	.	TRBJ1-1	.	CASSPHGLGSEAFF	TGTGCCAGCAGCCCCCATGGCTTGGGCTCTGAAGCTTTCTTT
TRBV5-1	.	TRBJ2-1	.	CASSLVGESSYNEQFF	TGCGCCAGCAGCTTGGTAGGGGAAAGCTCCTACAATGAGCAGTTCTTC
TRBV7-5	.	TRBJ2-7	.	CARSLGEVRAYEQYF	TGTGCCAGAAGTCTCGGGGAGGTCAGGGCCTACGAGCAGTACTTC
TRBV9	.	TRBJ2-2	TRBD1	CASSVAVTGGVGGELFF	TGTGCCAGCAGCGTAGCGGTGACAGGGGGCGTCGGCGGGGAGCTGTTTTTT
TRBV6-5	.	TRBJ1-1	.	CASSPPGTGAEAFF	TGTGCCAGCAGTCCTCCTGGGACGGGGGCTGAAGCTTTCTTT
TRBV2	few	TRBJ2-7	TRBD1	CASSGPGTGPEYF	TGTGCCAGCAGTGGCCCCGGGACAGGCCCGGAGTACTTC
TRBV5-1	.	TRBJ2-7	.	CASSSKAGPYEQYF	TGCGCCAGCAGCTCAAAGGCGGGACCCTACGAGCAGTACTTC
TRBV10-3	.	TRBJ1-1	.	CAISEPTGPSEAFF	TGTGCCATCAGTGAGCCGACGGGTCCTTCTGAAGCTTTCTTT
TRBV5-1	.	TRBJ2-7	.	CASSPTTVRYEQYF	TGCGCCAGCAGCCCGACAACGGTCCGCTACGAGCAGTACTTC
TRBV5-5	.	TRBJ2-7	.	CASSGSRVAYEQYF	TGTGCCAGCAGCGGGTCGCGGGTGGCCTACGAGCAGTACTTC
TRBV5-1	once	TRBJ1-5	.	CASSLAWGQDQPQHF	TGCGCCAGCAGCTTGGCGTGGGGCCAGGATCAGCCCCAGCATTTT
TRBV30	once	TRBJ1-3	.	CAAAGGDGNTIYF	TGTGCCGCGGCCGGGGGAGATGGAAACACCATATATTTT
TRBV7-9	.	TRBJ1-2	.	CASSNNAGGMGYGYTF	TGTGCCAGCAGTAATAATGCCGGCGGAATGGGCTATGGCTACACCTTC
TRBV4-2	once	TRBJ1-2	.	CASSPLGTSGGGGYTF	TGTGCCAGCAGCCCGCTCGGGACATCGGGGGGGGGTGGCTACACCTTC
TRBV30	.	TRBJ2-1	TRBD2	CAWSARLAPTYNEQFF	TGTGCCTGGAGTGCCCGACTAGCACCGACCTACAATGAGCAGTTCTTC
TRBV9	.	TRBJ1-4	TRBD1	CASNEGQGATNEKLFF	TGTGCCAGCAACGAGGGACAGGGGGCAACTAATGAAAAACTGTTTTTT
TRBV6-7	.	TRBJ2-3	.	CASSYGLLTRTDTQYF	TGTGCCAGCAGTTACGGGCTCTTGACTAGAACAGATACGCAGTATTTT
TRBV11-3	.	TRBJ1-4	.	CASSPGPREITFF	TGTGCCAGCAGCCCCGGCCCCAGGGAAATAACGTTTTTT
TRBV4-3	.	TRBJ1-3	.	CASSQGHEGLSGNTIYF	TGCGCCAGCAGCCAAGGTCACGAGGGTTTATCTGGAAACACCATATATTTT
TRBV18	.	TRBJ2-7	.	CASSLLGPNSHSYEQYF	TGTGCCAGCTCCCTACTGGGGCCGAATAGCCACTCCTACGAGCAGTACTTC
TRBV27	.	TRBJ2-1	.	CASSFVAPWSYNEQFF	TGTGCCAGCAGTTTTGTAGCGCCCTGGTCCTACAATGAGCAGTTCTTC
TRBV14	.	TRBJ2-7	.	CASSQDFSNRPYEQYF	TGTGCCAGCAGCCAAGATTTCAGTAACAGGCCCTACGAGCAGTACTTC
TRBV5-1	once	TRBJ1-2	TRBD1	CASSGPGQVYGYTF	TGCGCCAGCAGCGGACCGGGACAGGTCTATGGCTACACCTTC
TRBV28	.	TRBJ2-7	TRBD1	CASSLYGDSQYF	TGTGCCAGCAGTTTATACGGGGACAGCCAGTACTTC
TRBV5-6	.	TRBJ1-2	TRBD1	CASSLRGPYGYTF	TGTGCCAGCAGCCTCAGGGGGCCCTATGGCTACACCTTC